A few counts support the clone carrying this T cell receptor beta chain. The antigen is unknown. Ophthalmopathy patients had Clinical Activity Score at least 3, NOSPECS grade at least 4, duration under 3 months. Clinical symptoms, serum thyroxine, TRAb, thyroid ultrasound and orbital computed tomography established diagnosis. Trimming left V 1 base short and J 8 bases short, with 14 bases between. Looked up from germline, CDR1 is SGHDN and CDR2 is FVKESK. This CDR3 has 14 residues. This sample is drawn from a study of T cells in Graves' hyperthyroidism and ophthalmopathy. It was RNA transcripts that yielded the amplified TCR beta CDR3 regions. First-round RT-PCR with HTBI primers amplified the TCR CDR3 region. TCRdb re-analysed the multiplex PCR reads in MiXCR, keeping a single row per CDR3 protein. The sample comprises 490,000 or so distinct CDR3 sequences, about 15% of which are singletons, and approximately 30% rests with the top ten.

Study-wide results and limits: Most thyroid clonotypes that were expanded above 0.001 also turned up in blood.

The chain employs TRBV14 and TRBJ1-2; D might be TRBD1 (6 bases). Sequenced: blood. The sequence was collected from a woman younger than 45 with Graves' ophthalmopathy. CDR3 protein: CASSQAGVYGGYTF. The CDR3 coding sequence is TGTGCCAGCAGCCAAGCAGGGGTTTATGGAGGCTACACCTTC.